This TCR beta chain derives from a study of T cell responses to AZD1222 COVID-19 vaccine. Study findings and constraints: The donors showed a predominance of white British ancestry and of females, with possible underestimation of clonal diversity.

Assay used: immunoSEQ multiplex PCR; TCRdb lists only in-frame clones, some missing. The sample lists about 79,000 clones, roughly nine tenths seen once, with about 28% in the top ten. Comments on this clone: Its antigen is undetermined.

The V gene's germline CDR1 is LGHNA and CDR2 YNFKEQ. The CDR3 loop spans 14 amino acids. Trimming stripped 0 bases from V and 6 bases from J, with 11 bases between. This chain connects TRBV4-2 to TRBJ1-2; D ambiguous. This material consisted of peripheral blood, taken 28 days after the second AZD1222 dose. This sequence was found in an adult who received the AZD1222 COVID-19 vaccine. As DNA, the CDR3 is TGTGCCAGCAGCCAAGATGGAAGTGAAAATGGCTACACCTTC. As protein: CASSQDGSENGYTF.